Sequencing of this T cell receptor (beta chain) was carried out in a study of T cell repertoires in cytomegalovirus infection. Study-wide context: The authors used CMV epitopes that were HLA-C-restricted (recently identified) and HLA-B-restricted (well studied). It was the public TCR beta signatures that indicated both CMV infection and matching HLA type.

In regard to this clonotype: The antigen is undetermined.

TCRdb used MiXCR to reprocess the reads, holding one entry per CDR3 protein. The table includes 370,000 or so distinct CDR3 sequences, about 32% detected once. The study, taken as a whole, reports: CMV-specific TCR beta clonotypes restricted by HLA-C were the ones dominating the ex vivo response.

This TCR was sampled from a human donor in good health (CMV status not recorded). Some clones in this sample may be carry-over from other donors' samples. Specimen: cultured PBMCs, collected from culture after CMV antigen stimulation.

This CDR3 reads CASSPLGGRKETQYF. The CDR3, as DNA: TGCGCCAGCAGCCCACTAGGGGGGAGGAAAGAGACCCAGTACTTC. The chain couples TRBV4-1 to TRBJ2-5; the D call may be TRBD1 or TRBD2 (6 bases each). This CDR3 region has 15 residues. V lost 4 bases to trimming and J lost 3 bases, with 15 bases between them. Per germline, CDR1 MGHRA and CDR2 YSYEKL.